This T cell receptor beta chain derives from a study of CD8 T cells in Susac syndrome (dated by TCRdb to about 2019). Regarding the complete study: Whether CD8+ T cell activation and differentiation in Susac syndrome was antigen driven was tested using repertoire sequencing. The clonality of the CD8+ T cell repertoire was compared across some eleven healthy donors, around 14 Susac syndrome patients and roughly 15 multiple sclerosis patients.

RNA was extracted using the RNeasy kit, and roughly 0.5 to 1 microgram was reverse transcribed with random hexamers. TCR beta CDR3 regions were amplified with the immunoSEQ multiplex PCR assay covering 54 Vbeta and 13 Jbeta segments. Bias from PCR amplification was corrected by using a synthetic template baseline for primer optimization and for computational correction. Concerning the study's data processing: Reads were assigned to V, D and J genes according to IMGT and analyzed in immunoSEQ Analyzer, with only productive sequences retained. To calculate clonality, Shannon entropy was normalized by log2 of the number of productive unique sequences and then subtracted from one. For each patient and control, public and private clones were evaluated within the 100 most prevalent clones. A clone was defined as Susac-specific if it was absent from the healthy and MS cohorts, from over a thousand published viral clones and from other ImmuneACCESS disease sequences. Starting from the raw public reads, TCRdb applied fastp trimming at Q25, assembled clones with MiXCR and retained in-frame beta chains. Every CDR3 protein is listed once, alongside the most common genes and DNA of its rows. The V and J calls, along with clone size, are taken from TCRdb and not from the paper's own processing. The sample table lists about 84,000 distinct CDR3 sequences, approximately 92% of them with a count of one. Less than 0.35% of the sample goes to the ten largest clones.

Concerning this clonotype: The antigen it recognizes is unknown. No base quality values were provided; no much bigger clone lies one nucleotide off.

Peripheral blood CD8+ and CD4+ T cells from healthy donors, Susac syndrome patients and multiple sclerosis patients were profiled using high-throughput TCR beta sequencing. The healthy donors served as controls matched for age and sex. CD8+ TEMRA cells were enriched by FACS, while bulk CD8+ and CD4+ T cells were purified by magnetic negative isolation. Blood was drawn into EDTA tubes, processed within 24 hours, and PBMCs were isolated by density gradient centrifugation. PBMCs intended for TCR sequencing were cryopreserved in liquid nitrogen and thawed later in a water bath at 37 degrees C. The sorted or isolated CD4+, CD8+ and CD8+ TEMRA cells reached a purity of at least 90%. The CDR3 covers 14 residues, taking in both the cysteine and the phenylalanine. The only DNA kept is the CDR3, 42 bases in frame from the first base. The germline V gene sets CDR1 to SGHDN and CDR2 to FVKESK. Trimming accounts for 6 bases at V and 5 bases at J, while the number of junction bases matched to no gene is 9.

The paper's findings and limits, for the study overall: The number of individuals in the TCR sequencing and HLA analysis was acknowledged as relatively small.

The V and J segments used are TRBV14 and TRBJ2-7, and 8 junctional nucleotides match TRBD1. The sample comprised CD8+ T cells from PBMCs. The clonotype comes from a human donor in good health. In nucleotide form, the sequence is TGTGCCAGCAGTCGATCCGGACAGGGTAACGAGCAGTACTTC. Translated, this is CASSRSGQGNEQYF.